The 11 T cell receptor beta chains below come from one sample, sequenced in a study of Graves' ophthalmopathy and Graves' hyperthyroidism. The study amplified TCR beta CDR3 regions using RNA transcripts. The first-round RT-PCR employed HTBI primers together with the Qiagen OneStep RT-PCR kit. A multiplex PCR was then performed as the second round. TCRdb re-analysed the multiplex PCR reads in MiXCR, keeping a single row per CDR3 protein. The sample includes 360,000 or so distinct CDR3 sequences, approximately 20% seen only once; the top ten take 1.6%. Specimen: peripheral blood. All receptors derive from a woman in her late teens or twenties with Graves' ophthalmopathy.

This clonotype was observed at least ten times. This sequence may be a read error, since a much larger clone differs from it by one base. The gene calls are TRBV6-1 and TRBJ1-5; D unresolved. This CDR3 spans 11 amino acids. The germline gives CDR1 MNHNS, CDR2 SASEGT. The V end was cut by 3 bases, the J end by 9 bases, with 6 bases between. The DNA for the CDR3 is TGTGCCAGCAGTGAGAGTCGGCCCCAGCATTTT. It encodes CASSESRPQHF.

Ten or more counts support this clonotype. The CDR3 region has the DNA TGTGCCAGCAGCTTAGAAGGGGGGCCATTCAGCGAGCAGTACTTC. Translation gives CASSLEGGPFSEQYF. The chain employs TRBV7-2 and TRBJ2-7; D could derive from TRBD1 or TRBD2 (6 bases each). V was pared by 1 base and J by 6 bases, with 16 bases between. Germline loops: CDR1 SGHTA, CDR2 FQGNSA. The CDR3 length is 15 residues.

This clonotype was seen repeatedly, ten times or more. The chain joins TRBV5-6 to TRBJ1-3; no definite D call. The CDR3 covers 14 residues. V gave up 5 bases and J gave up 0 bases, with 9 bases separating them. Germline V gene data show CDR1 as SGHDT and CDR2 as YYEEEE. This CDR3 is CASSFASSGNTIYF. The DNA for the CDR3 is TGTGCCAGCAGTTTTGCATCCTCTGGAAACACCATATATTTT.

This clonotype was detected many times. The gene calls are TRBV6-1 and TRBJ1-2; tentative D call: TRBD1 (5 bases). Germline CDR1 reads MNHNS; CDR2 reads SASEGT. The CDR3 is 15 residues long. The germline V and J ends were trimmed by 1 base and 7 bases, with 16 bases remaining between them. CDR3 sequence (DNA): TGTGCCAGCAGTGAAGGGGGCACCCATTCGGCTGGCTACACCTTC. Encoded protein: CASSEGGTHSAGYTF.

This clonotype was recorded many times. This chain uses TRBV20-1 with TRBJ2-2; a weak D match, TRBD2 (5 bases). The germline V gene encodes CDR1 DFQATT and CDR2 SNEGSKA (reference sequence). This CDR3 comprises 14 residues. Trimming pared 1 base from V and 4 bases from J, leaving 10 bases between. The CDR3 DNA is TGCAGTGCTAGAGTTGAGGGTCGCACCGGGGAGCTGTTTTTT. Amino acid sequence: CSARVEGRTGELFF.

This clonotype came up many times. The chain is built from TRBV6-2 or TRBV6-3 and TRBJ2-7; 7 bases agree with TRBD1. J gave up 5 bases and V 6 bases, and 10 bases lay outside the gene matches. The CDR3 runs 14 residues. CDR1 is MNHEY and CDR2 is SVGEGT in the germline V gene. The DNA for the CDR3 is TGTGCCAGCAGAGAACAGGGGAGCCCCAACGAGCAGTACTTC. Translation: CASREQGSPNEQYF.

This clonotype was found many times. The chain has TRBV7-2 and TRBJ2-5, with unresolved D. CDR1 and CDR2 from the germline V gene are SGHTA and FQGNSA. V lost 5 bases and J 0 bases, leaving 13 bases between the germline ends. The CDR3 has 15 amino acids. CDR3 nucleotide sequence: TGTGCCAGCAGCGTGAGATTGGTACACCAAGAGACCCAGTACTTC. This sequence encodes CASSVRLVHQETQYF.

The chain carries TRBV25-1 and TRBJ1-1; weak D call: TRBD1 (5 bases). Looked up from germline, CDR1 is MGHDK and CDR2 is SYGVNS. V lost 5 bases to trimming and J lost 3 bases, with 22 bases between them. The CDR3 sequence is 17 residues long. The CDR3 region is CASSPGHTYSTDTEAFF. CDR3 nucleotides: TGTGCCAGCAGTCCCGGACATACCTATTCGACGGACACTGAAGCTTTCTTT. The full variable domain, in which reference TRBV25-1 and TRBJ1-1 provide the parts outside the CDR3, is EADIYQTPRYLVIGTGKKITLECSQTMGHDKMYWYQQDPGMELHLIHYSYGVNSTEKGDLSSESTVSRIRTEHFPLTLESARPSHTSQYLCASSPGHTYSTDTEAFFGQGTRLTVV.

This clonotype came up many times. This rearrangement joins TRBV12-3 or TRBV12-4 to TRBJ1-1, with D hard to call. The V gene lost 3 bases and the J gene lost 14 bases, with 19 bases spanning the gap. The CDR3 is made up of 13 amino acids. The CDR3 sequence is CASSFFGPDERFF. The CDR3 nucleotides are TGTGCCAGCAGTTTCTTCGGGCCGGATGAACGGTTCTTT.

This clonotype came up many times. This sequence joins TRBV29-1 and TRBJ2-7, with 16 positions matching TRBD2. The V gene end was trimmed by 4 bases and the J gene end by 7 bases; junction bases not matched to a gene: 7. Germline CDR1 and CDR2: SQVTM and ANQGSEA. This CDR3 comprises 15 residues. DNA for the CDR3: TGCAGCGTTGCGGGACTAGCGGGGGGGCCGCGAGAGCAGTACTTC. It yields the protein CSVAGLAGGPREQYF.

In this sample, this clonotype turned up many times. The chain recombines TRBV28 with TRBJ1-1; 8 nucleotides align to TRBD1. CDR3 length: 17 residues. V shed 5 bases, J shed 1 base, and the junction held 12 bases outside the gene matches. Per the germline V gene, CDR1 is MDHEN and CDR2 is SYDVKM. CDR3 nucleotide sequence: TGTGCCAGCAGTCCACGGACAGGGAGGATGCGGAACACTGAAGCTTTCTTT. Translated, it gives CASSPRTGRMRNTEAFF.